The clone carrying this T cell receptor (beta chain) has just a few counts. The sample is drawn from a study of blood T cell repertoires in COVID-19. Study in general: PBMCs, B-cell-depleted T cells, or T cells provided the cDNA or gDNA that made up the material.

The V gene's germline CDR1 is SGHNT and CDR2 YYREEE (reference sequence). Trimming cost V 4 bases and J 9 bases; bases outside gene matches: 9. The CDR3 has 16 residues. Authors' analysis steps: The assay estimated nucleated cells by amplifying reference gene primers. Some clones are missing from TCRdb's copy, which holds only in-frame ones; the method was immunoSEQ multiplex PCR. V, J and clone size are taken as reported in that table, and D and trimming were inferred from the DNA itself. The data show fewer than 250,000 clones, 75% to 85% seen once. Across roughly 25 US areas, participants ranged in age from about 18 to 90 years. Researchers sorted participants into cohorts using their self-reported clinical history.

The clonotype was recovered from a woman aged 45-59 years with acute COVID-19. Sequenced: PBMCs or T cells enriched from blood (not recorded which). V and J are TRBV5-4 and TRBJ1-6; TRBD1 agrees at 11 bases. CDR3 nucleotide sequence: TGTGCCAGCAGCGCCGGACAGGGGGCGAGAGGTTCACCCCTCCACTTT. Its translation: CASSAGQGARGSPLHF.